This T cell receptor beta chain stems from a study of shared clonotypes between healthy human individuals. Study details: The composition of the donors was a couple of women and a few men aged 18 to 49.

The CDR3 is 14 amino acids. V gave up 8 bases and J gave up 3 bases, with 18 bases separating them. Germline-derived CDR1 and CDR2 are SGHNT and YYREEE (reference sequence). About 30,000 T cell genomes, or roughly 300 ng DNA, went into unsorted PBMC replicate PCRs. Clones were read by immunoSEQ multiplex PCR, and TCRdb kept only the in-frame ones, dropping some. The table records about 490,000 clones, more than 75% of them present only once. The V and J genes are TRBV5-4 and TRBJ2-7, with a possible D match to TRBD1 (6 bases). The source is a woman aged 40 to 49 in good health. Some clones in this sample may be carry-over from other donors' samples. Sequences were obtained from PBMCs. CDR3 region: CASAPGQGYYEQYF. The CDR3 coding sequence is TGTGCCAGTGCACCGGGGCAGGGGTACTACGAGCAGTACTTC.